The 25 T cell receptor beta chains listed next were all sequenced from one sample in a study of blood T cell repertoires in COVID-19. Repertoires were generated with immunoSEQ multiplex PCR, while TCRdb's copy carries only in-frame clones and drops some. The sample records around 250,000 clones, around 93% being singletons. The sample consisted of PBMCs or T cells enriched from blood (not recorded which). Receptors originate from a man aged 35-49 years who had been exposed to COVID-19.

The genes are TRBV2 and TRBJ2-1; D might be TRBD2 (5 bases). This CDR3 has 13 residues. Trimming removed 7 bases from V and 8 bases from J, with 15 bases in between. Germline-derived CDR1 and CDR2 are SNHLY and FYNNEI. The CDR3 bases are TGTGCCAGCACGGGAAGCGGTGGGGATGAGCAGTTCTTC. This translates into CASTGSGGDEQFF.

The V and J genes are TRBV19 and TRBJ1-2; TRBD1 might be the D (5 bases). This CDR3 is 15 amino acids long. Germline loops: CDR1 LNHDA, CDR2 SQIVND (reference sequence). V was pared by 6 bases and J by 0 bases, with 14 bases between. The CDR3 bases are TGTGCCAGTAGCAGCGGGACGTCAACTAACTATGGCTACACCTTC. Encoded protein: CASSSGTSTNYGYTF.

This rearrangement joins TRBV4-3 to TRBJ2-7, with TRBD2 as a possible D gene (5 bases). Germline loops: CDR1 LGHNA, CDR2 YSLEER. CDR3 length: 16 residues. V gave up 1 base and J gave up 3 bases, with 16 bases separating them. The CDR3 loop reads CASSQGGFRGDYEQYF. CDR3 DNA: TGCGCCAGCAGCCAAGGCGGATTTCGGGGAGACTACGAGCAGTACTTC.

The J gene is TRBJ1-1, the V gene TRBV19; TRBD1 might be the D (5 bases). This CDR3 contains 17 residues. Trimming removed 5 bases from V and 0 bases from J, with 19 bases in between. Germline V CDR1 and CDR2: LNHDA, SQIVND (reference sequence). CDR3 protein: CASSHFRGGGMNTEAFF. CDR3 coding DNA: TGTGCCAGTAGTCACTTTCGCGGGGGAGGTATGAACACTGAAGCTTTCTTT.

DNA for the CDR3: TGTGCCAGCAGTTTACGATCAGGGTTCGAGCAGTACTTC. Its translation: CASSLRSGFEQYF. The chain couples TRBV27 to TRBJ2-7; D is perhaps TRBD1 (5 bases). V was clipped by 2 bases and J by 6 bases, with 11 bases between them. This CDR3 region has 13 residues. In germline, CDR1 is MNHEY, CDR2 SMNVEV (reference sequence).

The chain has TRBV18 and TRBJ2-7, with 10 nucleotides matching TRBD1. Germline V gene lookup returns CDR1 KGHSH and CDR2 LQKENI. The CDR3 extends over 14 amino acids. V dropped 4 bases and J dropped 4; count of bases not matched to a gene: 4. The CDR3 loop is CASSLDRGRYEQYF. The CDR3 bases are TGTGCCAGCTCACTCGACAGGGGGCGGTACGAGCAGTACTTC.

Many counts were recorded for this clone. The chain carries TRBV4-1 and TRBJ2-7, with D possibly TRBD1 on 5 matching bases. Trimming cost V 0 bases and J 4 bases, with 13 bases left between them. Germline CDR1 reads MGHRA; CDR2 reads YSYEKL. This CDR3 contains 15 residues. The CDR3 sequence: CASSQESGSPYEQYF. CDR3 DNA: TGCGCCAGCAGCCAAGAGTCAGGGTCGCCTTACGAGCAGTACTTC.

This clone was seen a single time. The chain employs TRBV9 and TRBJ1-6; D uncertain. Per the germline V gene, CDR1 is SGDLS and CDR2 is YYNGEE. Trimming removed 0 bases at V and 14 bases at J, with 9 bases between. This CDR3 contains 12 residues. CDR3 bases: TGTGCCAGCAGCGTAGTGGAGGGATCCCTCCACTTT. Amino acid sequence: CASSVVEGSLHF.

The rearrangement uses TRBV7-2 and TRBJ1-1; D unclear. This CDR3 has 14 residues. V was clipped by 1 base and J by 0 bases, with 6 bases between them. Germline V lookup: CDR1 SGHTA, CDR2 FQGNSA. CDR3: CASSLESVNTEAFF. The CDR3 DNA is TGTGCCAGCAGCTTAGAGTCGGTGAACACTGAAGCTTTCTTT.

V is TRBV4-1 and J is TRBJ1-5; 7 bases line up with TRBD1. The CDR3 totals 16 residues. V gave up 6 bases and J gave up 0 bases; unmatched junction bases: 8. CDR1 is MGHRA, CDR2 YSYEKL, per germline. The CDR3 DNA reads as TGCGCCAGCAGTCGTACAGGGGAGTTTAGCAATCAGCCCCAGCATTTT. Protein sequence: CASSRTGEFSNQPQHF.

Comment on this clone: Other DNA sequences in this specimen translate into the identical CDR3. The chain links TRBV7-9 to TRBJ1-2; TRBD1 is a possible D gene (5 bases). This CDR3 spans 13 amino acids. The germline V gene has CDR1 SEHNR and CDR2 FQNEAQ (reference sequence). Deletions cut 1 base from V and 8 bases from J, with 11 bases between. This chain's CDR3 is CASSLEGARGYTF. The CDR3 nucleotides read TGTGCCAGCAGCTTAGAAGGGGCGCGGGGCTACACCTTC. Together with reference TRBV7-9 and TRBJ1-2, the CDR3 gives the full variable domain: DTGVSQNPRHKITKRGQNVTFRCDPISEHNRLYWYRQTLGQGPEFLTYFQNEAQLEKSRLLSDRFSAERPKGSFSTLEIQRTEQGDSAMYLCASSLEGARGYTFGSGTRLTVV.

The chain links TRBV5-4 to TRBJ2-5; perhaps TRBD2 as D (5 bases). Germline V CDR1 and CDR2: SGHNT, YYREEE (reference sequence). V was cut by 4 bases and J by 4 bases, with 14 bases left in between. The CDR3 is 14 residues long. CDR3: CASSTRSLTETQYF. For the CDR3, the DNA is TGTGCCAGCAGCACTAGGAGTTTGACAGAGACCCAGTACTTC.

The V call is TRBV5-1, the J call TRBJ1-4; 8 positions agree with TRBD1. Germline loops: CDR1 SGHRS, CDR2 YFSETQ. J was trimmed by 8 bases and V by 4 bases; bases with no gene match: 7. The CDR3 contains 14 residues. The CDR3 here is CASSRWGDREKLFF. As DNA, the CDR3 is TGCGCCAGCAGCCGGTGGGGGGACAGGGAAAAACTGTTTTTT.

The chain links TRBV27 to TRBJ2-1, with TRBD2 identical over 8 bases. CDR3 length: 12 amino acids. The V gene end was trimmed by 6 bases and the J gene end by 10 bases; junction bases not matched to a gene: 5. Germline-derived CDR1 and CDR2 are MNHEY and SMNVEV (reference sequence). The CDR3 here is CASSSPGGEQFF. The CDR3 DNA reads TGTGCCAGCAGCTCCCCGGGGGGGGAGCAGTTCTTC.

DNA for the CDR3: TGTGCCTGGAGTGTCGGGACTAGCGTTAACAATGAGCAGTTCTTC. It encodes CAWSVGTSVNNEQFF. The J gene is TRBJ2-1, the V gene TRBV30; 10 nucleotides agree with TRBD2. The germline CDR1 and CDR2 sequences are GTSNPN and SVGIG (reference sequence). This CDR3 contains 15 residues. V shed 0 bases, J shed 5 bases, and the junction held 4 bases outside the gene matches. The whole variable domain, remainder taken from reference TRBV30 and TRBJ2-1, is SQTIHQWPATLVQPVGSPLSLECTVEGTSNPNLYWYRQAAGRGLQLLFYSVGIGQISSEVPQNLSASRPQDRQFILSSKKLLLSDSGFYLCAWSVGTSVNNEQFFGPGTRLTVL.

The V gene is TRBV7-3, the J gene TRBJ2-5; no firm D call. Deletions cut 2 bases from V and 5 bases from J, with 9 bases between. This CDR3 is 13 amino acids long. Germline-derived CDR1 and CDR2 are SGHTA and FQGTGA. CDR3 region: CASSLWSSETQYF. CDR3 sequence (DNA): TGTGCCAGCAGCTTATGGTCTAGTGAGACCCAGTACTTC. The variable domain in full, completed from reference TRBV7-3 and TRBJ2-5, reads GAGVSQTPSNKVTEKGKYVELRCDPISGHTALYWYRQSLGQGPEFLIYFQGTGAADDSGLPNDRFFAVRPEGSVSTLKIQRTERGDSAVYLCASSLWSSETQYFGPGTRLLVL.

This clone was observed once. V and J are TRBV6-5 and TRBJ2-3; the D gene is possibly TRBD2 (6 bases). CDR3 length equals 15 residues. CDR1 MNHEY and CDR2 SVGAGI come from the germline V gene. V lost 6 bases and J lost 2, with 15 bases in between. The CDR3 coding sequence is TGTGCCAGCAGGAGGGACTTGCATCCCACAGATACGCAGTATTTT. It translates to CASRRDLHPTDTQYF.

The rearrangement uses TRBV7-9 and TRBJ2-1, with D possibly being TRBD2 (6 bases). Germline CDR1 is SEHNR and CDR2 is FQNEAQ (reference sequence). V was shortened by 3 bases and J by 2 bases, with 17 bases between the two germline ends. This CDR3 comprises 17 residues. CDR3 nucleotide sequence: TGTGCCAGCAGCTTTTCTAGTGGCGGGACTGCCTACAATGAGCAGTTCTTC. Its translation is CASSFSSGGTAYNEQFF.

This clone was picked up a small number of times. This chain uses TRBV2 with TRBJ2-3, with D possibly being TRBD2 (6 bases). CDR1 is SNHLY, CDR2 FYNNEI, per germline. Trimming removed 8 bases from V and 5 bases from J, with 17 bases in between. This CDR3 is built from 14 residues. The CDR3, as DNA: TGTGCCAGCGGGGTAGCGGAGGAGGGAGATACGCAGTATTTT. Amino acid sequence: CASGVAEEGDTQYF. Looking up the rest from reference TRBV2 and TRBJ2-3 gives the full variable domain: EPEVTQTPSHQVTQMGQEVILRCVPISNHLYFYWYRQILGQKVEFLVSFYNNEISEKSEIFDDQFSVERPDGSNFTLKIRSTKLEDSAMYFCASGVAEEGDTQYFGPGTRLTVL.

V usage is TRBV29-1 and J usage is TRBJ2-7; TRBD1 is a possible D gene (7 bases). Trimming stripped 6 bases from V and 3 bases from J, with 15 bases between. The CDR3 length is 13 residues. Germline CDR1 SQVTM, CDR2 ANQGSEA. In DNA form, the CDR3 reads TGCAGCGTGCGGGACAGTGGAGGCTACGAGCAGTACTTC. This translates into CSVRDSGGYEQYF.

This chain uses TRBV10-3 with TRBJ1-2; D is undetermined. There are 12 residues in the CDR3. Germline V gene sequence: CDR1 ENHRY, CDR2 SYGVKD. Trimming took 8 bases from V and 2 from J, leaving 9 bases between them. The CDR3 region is CAISRENYGYTF. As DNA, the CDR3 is TGTGCCATCTCGAGGGAAAACTATGGCTACACCTTC.

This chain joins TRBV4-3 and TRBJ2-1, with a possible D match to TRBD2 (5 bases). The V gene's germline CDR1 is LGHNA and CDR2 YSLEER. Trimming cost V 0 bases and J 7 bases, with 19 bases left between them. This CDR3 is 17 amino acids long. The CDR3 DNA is TGCGCCAGCAGCCAAGATGGGAGTAGCGCTATGGCGAATGAGCAGTTCTTC. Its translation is CASSQDGSSAMANEQFF.

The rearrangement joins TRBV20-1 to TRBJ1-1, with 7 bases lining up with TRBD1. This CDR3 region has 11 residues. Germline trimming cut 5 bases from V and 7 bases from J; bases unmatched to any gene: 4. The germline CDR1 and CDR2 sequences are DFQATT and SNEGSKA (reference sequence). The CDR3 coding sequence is TGCAGTGCTCCCCGACAGGGTGAAGCTTTCTTT. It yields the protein CSAPRQGEAFF.

CDR3 sequence (DNA): TGTGCCAGCAGCGAATTAGCGGGAGGTCTTGGAGAGACCCAGTACTTC. It specifies CASSELAGGLGETQYF. This chain links TRBV4-2 with TRBJ2-5; 10 bases agree with TRBD2. The CDR3 has 16 amino acids. Germline-derived CDR1 and CDR2 are LGHNA and YNFKEQ. Unmatched junction bases numbered 10, after V lost 5 bases and J lost 4 bases.

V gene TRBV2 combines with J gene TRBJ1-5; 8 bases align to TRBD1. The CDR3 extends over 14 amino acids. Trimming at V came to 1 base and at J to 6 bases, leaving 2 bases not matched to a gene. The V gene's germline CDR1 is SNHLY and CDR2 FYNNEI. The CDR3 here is CASSEGTGIQPQHF. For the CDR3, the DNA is TGTGCCAGCAGTGAAGGGACAGGGATTCAGCCCCAGCATTTT.